The 21 T cell receptor beta chains presented below share a single source sample, sequenced in a study of T cell responses to AZD1222 COVID-19 vaccine (dated by TCRdb to the early 2020s). Receptors were amplified or captured by the immunoSEQ multiplex PCR assay. What TCRdb holds here is the immuneACCESS table cut down to in-frame rearrangements. Part of the clones is not present; checked against another copy, under half of the missing clones reflect an unresolved V gene, and the others are unexplained. The sample yields roughly 150,000 clones; roughly nine tenths were counted once. Roughly 1.6% of the sample is held by the ten biggest clonotypes. Explained via the paper, the time point label denotes: about 28 days (+/-7) after the second vaccine dose. The specimen comprised peripheral blood, sampled 28 days after the second AZD1222 dose. The receptors shown here come from an adult who received the AZD1222 COVID-19 vaccine.

The chain has TRBV19 and TRBJ1-5; D unresolved. Germline lookup yields CDR1 LNHDA and CDR2 SQIVND (reference sequence). V dropped 5 bases and J dropped 0 bases, with 11 bases sitting between them. CDR3 length: 15 residues. CDR3 sequence reads: CASSGWRASNQPQHF. Written as DNA, the CDR3 is TGTGCCAGTAGTGGGTGGAGGGCTAGCAATCAGCCCCAGCATTTT.

The count of this clone is one. The gene calls are TRBV27 and TRBJ1-2, with a possible D match to TRBD1 (6 bases). The ends were cut back, 4 bases at V and 4 bases at J, with 10 bases in the middle. CDR1 and CDR2 from the germline V gene are MNHEY and SMNVEV (reference sequence). CDR3 length: 13 residues. The CDR3 reads CASSSTGSYGYTF. The CDR3 region has the DNA TGTGCCAGCAGTTCTACAGGGAGCTATGGCTACACCTTC.

The V gene is TRBV6-5, the J gene TRBJ2-3; D remains unclear. The CDR3 totals 12 residues. Trimming shortened V by 1 base and J by 5 bases, and 4 bases separated the two germline ends. In germline, CDR1 is MNHEY, CDR2 SVGAGI. CDR3 sequence: CASSYLGDTQYF. For the CDR3, the DNA is TGTGCCAGCAGTTACTTGGGAGATACGCAGTATTTT.

The rearrangement uses TRBV28 and TRBJ2-7, with 7 bases lining up with TRBD1. With V trimmed by 6 bases and J by 4 bases, 6 bases remained unmatched. This CDR3 is 13 amino acids long. Germline lookup yields CDR1 MDHEN and CDR2 SYDVKM. The CDR3 loop reads CASRLTGIYEQYF. As DNA, the CDR3 is TGTGCCAGCAGGCTGACAGGGATATACGAGCAGTACTTC.

The chain employs TRBV19 and TRBJ1-5; no reliable D call. The V and J ends lost 3 bases and 5 bases respectively, with 8 bases between them. The CDR3 is 13 residues long. Per the germline V gene, CDR1 is LNHDA and CDR2 is SQIVND (reference sequence). Here the CDR3 DNA reads TGTGCCAGTAGTATCCGGGGAGATCAGCCCCAGCATTTT. Protein product: CASSIRGDQPQHF. The variable domain in full, completed from reference TRBV19 and TRBJ1-5, reads DGGITQSPKYLFRKEGQNVTLSCEQNLNHDAMYWYRQDPGQGLRLIYYSQIVNDFQKGDIAEGYSVSREKKESFPLTVTSAQKNPTAFYLCASSIRGDQPQHFGDGTRLSIL.

The chain couples TRBV18 to TRBJ1-5; the D is unclear. The CDR3 has 14 amino acids. V gave up 3 bases and J gave up 0 bases, with 6 bases separating them. The germline CDR1 and CDR2 sequences are KGHSH and LQKENI. The CDR3: CASSPAYSNQPQHF. The CDR3 DNA reads TGTGCCAGCTCACCGGCGTATAGCAATCAGCCCCAGCATTTT.

The J gene is TRBJ1-6, the V gene TRBV6-5; no definite D call. V lost 2 bases, J lost 6 bases, and 5 bases lay in between. This CDR3 has 13 amino acids. Germline values: CDR1 MNHEY, CDR2 SVGAGI. The CDR3: CASSYIGNSPLHF. CDR3 coding DNA: TGTGCCAGCAGTTACATCGGTAATTCACCCCTCCACTTT.

The chain carries TRBV30 and TRBJ2-2; D may be TRBD2 (6 bases). The CDR3 is 14 amino acids. The ends were cut back, 4 bases at V and 2 bases at J, with 11 bases in the middle. Germline V gene sequence: CDR1 GTSNPN, CDR2 SVGIG (reference sequence). The chain's CDR3 is CAWTRDSNTGELFF. The CDR3 DNA reads TGTGCCTGGACCCGGGACTCAAACACCGGGGAGCTGTTTTTT.

The chain joins TRBV5-6 to TRBJ2-3, with D possibly TRBD2 on 6 matching bases. Germline V gene sequence: CDR1 SGHDT, CDR2 YYEEEE. This CDR3 has 13 amino acids. V lost 4 bases and J lost 5, with 11 bases in between. DNA of the CDR3: TGTGCCAGCAGCCCACGACTAGTAGATACGCAGTATTTT. Residues: CASSPRLVDTQYF.

This chain joins TRBV19 and TRBJ1-3; the match to TRBD1 covers 7 bases. Germline CDR1 LNHDA, CDR2 SQIVND (reference sequence). The V and J ends lost 5 bases and 0 bases, in that order; junction bases with no gene match: 10. CDR3 size: 17 residues. The CDR3, as DNA: TGTGCCAGTAGTGTTCCGGGACAGCTGATCTCTGGAAACACCATATATTTT. This codes for CASSVPGQLISGNTIYF.

The chain employs TRBV6-5 and TRBJ2-6; 7 nucleotides line up with TRBD1. Germline CDR1 is MNHEY and CDR2 is SVGAGI. V lost 8 bases, J lost 2 bases, and 6 bases stayed unmatched. This CDR3 is built from 15 residues. CDR3 sequence reads: CASSIGTAGANVLTF. CDR3 in DNA: TGTGCCAGCTCCATCGGGACAGCTGGGGCCAACGTCCTGACTTTC.

The gene calls are TRBV19 and TRBJ2-5; D unresolved. This CDR3 is built from 14 residues. From germline, CDR1 is LNHDA and CDR2 SQIVND (reference sequence). Deletions cut 8 bases from V and 2 bases from J, with 15 bases between. CDR3: CASGRSKAQETQYF. Here the CDR3 DNA reads TGTGCCAGTGGTAGATCGAAAGCGCAAGAGACCCAGTACTTC.

The chain employs TRBV19 and TRBJ2-5; D is uncertain. The CDR3 contains 14 residues. V was pared by 3 bases and J by 0 bases, with 8 bases between. Germline V gene data show CDR1 as LNHDA and CDR2 as SQIVND (reference sequence). CDR3 sequence reads: CASSIALNQETQYF. In DNA form, the CDR3 reads TGTGCCAGTAGTATCGCCTTGAACCAAGAGACCCAGTACTTC.

The chain has TRBV5-5 and TRBJ2-2, with 7 bases lining up with TRBD2. This CDR3 is built from 15 residues. Germline values: CDR1 SGHKS, CDR2 YYEKEE (reference sequence). V lost 4 bases and J lost 3; bases outside the gene matches: 6. The CDR3 region has the DNA TGTGCCAGCAGCCGCCGGGACTATCACACCGGGGAGCTGTTTTTT. Protein: CASSRRDYHTGELFF. Supplemented by reference TRBV5-5 and TRBJ2-2, the full variable domain reads DAGVTQSPTHLIKTRGQQVTLRCSPISGHKSVSWYQQVLGQGPQFIFQYYEKEERGRGNFPDRFSARQFPNYSSELNVNALLLGDSALYLCASSRRDYHTGELFFGEGSRLTVL.

This chain links TRBV10-1 with TRBJ1-2; 9 bases line up with TRBD1. The CDR3 length is 13 residues. CDR1 is WNHNN, CDR2 SYGVQD, per germline (reference sequence). J was trimmed by 11 bases and V by 7 bases; bases with no gene match: 11. CDR3 in amino acids: CASTLDRGEEYTF. The CDR3, as DNA: TGCGCCAGCACGTTGGACAGGGGTGAAGAATACACCTTC.

The chain has TRBV25-1 and TRBJ2-5, with 8 bases that match TRBD2. J lost 5 bases, V lost 2 bases, and 13 bases had no gene match. Germline loops: CDR1 MGHDK, CDR2 SYGVNS. CDR3 length: 17 amino acids. As DNA, the CDR3 is TGTGCCAGCAGTGAAAGCCCTCACAGCGGGAGCTATGAGACCCAGTACTTC. Translated, it gives CASSESPHSGSYETQYF.

This chain links TRBV4-1 with TRBJ2-7; D gene unclear. Germline loops: CDR1 MGHRA, CDR2 YSYEKL. Trimming removed 1 base at V and 3 bases at J, with 10 bases between. This CDR3 region has 14 residues. The CDR3 DNA reads as TGCGCCAGCAGCCAAGGAGCGATGGGCTACGAGCAGTACTTC. It specifies CASSQGAMGYEQYF.

Only one count was recorded for this clone. The CDR3 protein is CAWSVGTGGFSNQPQHF. CDR3 in DNA: TGTGCCTGGAGTGTCGGGACAGGGGGTTTCAGCAATCAGCCCCAGCATTTT. The chain combines TRBV30 with TRBJ1-5, with 11 bases identical to TRBD1. CDR1 and CDR2 from the germline V gene are GTSNPN and SVGIG (reference sequence). J lost 1 base, V lost 0 bases, and 5 bases had no gene match. The CDR3 has 17 residues.

This chain links TRBV2 with TRBJ1-1; weak D call: TRBD1 (5 bases). Germline V gene data show CDR1 as SNHLY and CDR2 as FYNNEI. The V end was cut by 8 bases, the J end by 6 bases, with 16 bases between. The CDR3 is made up of 13 amino acids. CDR3 coding DNA: TGTGCCAGCCATCAACGGGGGTTGGCTGAAGCTTTCTTT. This gives the protein CASHQRGLAEAFF.

The chain couples TRBV11-2 to TRBJ2-3; TRBD2 matches at 7 bases. After removal of 2 bases from V and 0 bases from J, the junction contained 2 bases not matched to a gene. Germline values: CDR1 SGHAT, CDR2 FQNNGV. CDR3 size: 15 residues. CDR3 protein: CASSLTTSSTDTQYF. CDR3 bases: TGTGCCAGCAGCTTAACGACTAGCAGCACAGATACGCAGTATTTT. The whole variable domain, filled in from reference TRBV11-2 and TRBJ2-3, reads EAGVAQSPRYKIIEKRQSVAFWCNPISGHATLYWYQQILGQGPKLLIQFQNNGVVDDSQLPKDRFSAERLKGVDSTLKIQPAKLEDSAVYLCASSLTTSSTDTQYFGPGTRLTVL.

The rearrangement joins TRBV19 to TRBJ1-1, with D possibly being TRBD1 (5 bases). CDR3 length equals 16 residues. With 3 bases removed from V and 3 bases from J, the gap between germline ends came to 17 bases. The germline gives CDR1 LNHDA, CDR2 SQIVND (reference sequence). CDR3 DNA: TGTGCCAGTAGTATGCGGGGGTGGGGTAAGTACACTGAAGCTTTCTTT. Translated: CASSMRGWGKYTEAFF.